Listed below are T cell receptor beta chains from one sample, sequenced in a study of beta chain features in type 1 diabetes. Profiling relied on immunoSEQ multiplex PCR, and the TCRdb table lists in-frame clones only, not all of them. The table includes roughly 170,000 clones, more than 10% detected once. Source material: central memory CD4+ T cells from blood. These TCRs come from a woman between 18 and 29 years old in good health. Each CDR3 is given with its conserved first and last residue. D genes are given only for firm matches. The listing skips clone size in some rows; elsewhere it reads once, few, many or a size class.

TRBV13,-,TRBD2,TRBJ2-7,TGTGCCAGCAGCCCCCGACTAGCGGGAGAGCACGAGCAGTACTTC,CASSPRLAGEHEQYF
TRBV2,few,-,TRBJ2-1,TGTGCCAGCCTTCTAGTGTTGGGGCAGTTCTTC,CASLLVLGQFF
TRBV10-1,-,TRBD2,TRBJ2-1,TGCGCCAGCCAAGATGGGACTAGCGGTATCGATGAGCAGTTCTTC,CASQDGTSGIDEQFF
TRBV7-9,few,-,TRBJ2-7,TGTGCCAGCAGCTTGTGGCAGGGCTACGAGCAGTACTTC,CASSLWQGYEQYF
TRBV19,few,TRBD2,TRBJ2-1,TGTGCCAGTAGTACGTCCCCTGGGAGGGCCACCTACAATGAGCAGTTCTTC,CASSTSPGRATYNEQFF
TRBV19,few,-,TRBJ2-3,TGTGCCAGTAGTGAGACAGATACGCAGTATTTT,CASSETDTQYF
TRBV7-2,few,TRBD1,TRBJ1-2,TGTGCCAGCAGCTTCCGGGACAGGGTAGACTATGGCTACACCTTC,CASSFRDRVDYGYTF
TRBV9,-,TRBD1,TRBJ2-5,TGTGCCAGCAGCGTAGGGGACAGGGGGCAAGAGACCCAGTACTTC,CASSVGDRGQETQYF
TRBV5-6,-,-,TRBJ1-2,TGTGCCAGCAGCTGGTCCTCTACACGAAACTATGGTGGCTACACCTTC,CASSWSSTRNYGGYTF
TRBV9,few,TRBD2,TRBJ2-3,TGTGCCAGCAGCGTAGAGGTAGCGGGAGCCGCAGATACGCAGTATTTT,CASSVEVAGAADTQYF
TRBV7-2,few,-,TRBJ2-7,TGTGCCAGCAGCTTTTCCCCCGTTTCCGGTTACGAGCAGTACTTC,CASSFSPVSGYEQYF
TRBV5-1,-,-,TRBJ1-1,TGCGCCAGCAGCTTGCAGGACAAAGCTGAAGCTTTCTTT,CASSLQDKAEAFF
TRBV19,few,-,TRBJ2-3,TGTGCCAGTAGTCCTCCAAGCGGGGATACGCAGTATTTT,CASSPPSGDTQYF
TRBV7-2,few,-,TRBJ2-3,TGTGCCAGCAGGAGGGGGATTAGCACAGATACGCAGTATTTT,CASRRGISTDTQYF
TRBV28,few,TRBD2,TRBJ2-3,TGTGCCACCCGGACTAGCGGGAGAACAGATACGCAGTATTTT,CATRTSGRTDTQYF
TRBV28,-,-,TRBJ2-7,TGTGCCAGCAGAGCGTATCGGGGATCCTACGAGCAGTACTTC,CASRAYRGSYEQYF
TRBV2,few,TRBD1,TRBJ2-3,TGTGCCAGCAGAGTCCGGACAGGGGCGCAGTATTTT,CASRVRTGAQYF
TRBV28,-,-,TRBJ2-3,TGTGCCAGCAGCTCTCGACGACTAACAGGGAGCACAGATACGCAGTATTTT,CASSSRRLTGSTDTQYF
TRBV30,-,TRBD1,TRBJ1-1,TGTGCCTGGAGGCAACAGGGGTTCGGCACTGAAGCTTTCTTT,CAWRQQGFGTEAFF
TRBV10-3,-,TRBD2,TRBJ2-7,TGTGCCATCAGCCGACTAGCGCGGGGCGGGTACGAGCAGTACTTC,CAISRLARGGYEQYF
TRBV30,few,TRBD1,TRBJ2-1,TGTGCCTGGAACAGGGACAGGGGCTTAGGGTCCTACAATGAGCAGTTCTTC,CAWNRDRGLGSYNEQFF
TRBV5-4,many,-,TRBJ2-2,TGTGCCAGCAGCTTGGACAGAACCGGGGAGCTGTTTTTT,CASSLDRTGELFF
TRBV7-8,-,TRBD2,TRBJ2-1,TGTGCCAGCAGCACGGGACTAGCGCCCAATGAGCAGTTCTTC,CASSTGLAPNEQFF
TRBV11-2,-,TRBD2,TRBJ2-1,TGTGCCAGCAGCTTGACTAGCGGGAGTCCCAATGAGCAGTTCTTC,CASSLTSGSPNEQFF
TRBV6-5,-,TRBD1,TRBJ2-7,TGTGCCAGCAGCCTAACAGGGGGCCAGCAGTACTTC,CASSLTGGQQYF